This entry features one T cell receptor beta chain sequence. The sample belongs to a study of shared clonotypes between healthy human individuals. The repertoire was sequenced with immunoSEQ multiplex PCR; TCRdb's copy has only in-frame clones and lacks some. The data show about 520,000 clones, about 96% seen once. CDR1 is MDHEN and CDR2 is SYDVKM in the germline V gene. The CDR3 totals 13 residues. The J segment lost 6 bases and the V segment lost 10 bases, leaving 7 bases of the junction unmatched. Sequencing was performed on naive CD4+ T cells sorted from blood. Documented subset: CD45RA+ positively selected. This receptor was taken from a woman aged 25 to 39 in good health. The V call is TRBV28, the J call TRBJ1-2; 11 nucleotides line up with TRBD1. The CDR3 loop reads CATWTGGGDGYTF. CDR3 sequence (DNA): TGTGCCACTTGGACAGGGGGCGGGGATGGCTACACCTTC.